The 24 T cell receptor beta chains presented below share a single source sample, sequenced in a study of T cell responses to AZD1222 COVID-19 vaccine. Measured with immunoSEQ multiplex PCR; TCRdb has only the in-frame clones, and not every one. The sample gives about 85,000 clones, 80% to 90% of which show up once; approximately 8% is in the top ten. This specimen was peripheral blood, taken on day 0 of AZD1222 vaccination. Receptors were obtained from an adult in good health.

This clone was seen only once. V is TRBV24-1 and J is TRBJ2-5; TRBD1 agrees at 7 bases. Germline assignment: CDR1 KGHDR and CDR2 SFDVKD. The CDR3 is 15 residues long. Trimming at V came to 2 bases and at J to 5 bases, leaving 7 bases not matched to a gene. The CDR3 protein is CATSDSQGIGETQYF. The CDR3, as DNA: TGTGCCACCAGTGATTCACAGGGGATAGGGGAGACCCAGTACTTC.

The V and J genes are TRBV27 and TRBJ2-3; D remains ambiguous. The CDR3 totals 12 residues. Germline lookup yields CDR1 MNHEY and CDR2 SMNVEV (reference sequence). The V end was cut by 7 bases, the J end by 1 base, with 6 bases between. CDR3 protein: CASTWGTDTQYF. The CDR3 coding sequence is TGTGCCAGCACCTGGGGCACAGATACGCAGTATTTT.

This clone came up a few times. The V and J genes are TRBV4-1 and TRBJ2-7; D not certain. Germline CDR1 reads MGHRA; CDR2 reads YSYEKL. CDR3 length equals 15 residues. V lost 0 bases and J 6 bases, leaving 15 bases between the germline ends. CDR3 DNA: TGCGCCAGCAGCCAAGAAGGTTACCTGGATTCCGAGCAGTACTTC. Its protein product is CASSQEGYLDSEQYF.

Here the CDR3 DNA reads TGTGCCACCAGTGATCCCGGACAGGGCGGCAATGAAAAACTGTTTTTT. This gives the protein CATSDPGQGGNEKLFF. The rearrangement joins TRBV24-1 to TRBJ1-4, with 8 bases lining up with TRBD1. The CDR3 runs 16 residues. The V segment lost 3 bases and the J segment 5 bases; nucleotides outside the gene matches: 7. CDR1 KGHDR and CDR2 SFDVKD come from the germline V gene.

This clone was counted between two and nine times. The chain couples TRBV7-6 to TRBJ1-2; D might be TRBD1 (6 bases). Germline V gene sequence: CDR1 SGHVS, CDR2 FNYEAQ. The CDR3 extends over 12 amino acids. V was shortened by 4 bases and J by 4 bases, with 7 bases between the two germline ends. CDR3 nucleotide sequence: TGTGCCAGCAGCTCACAGGGCTATGGCTACACCTTC. It specifies CASSSQGYGYTF.

The gene calls are TRBV28 and TRBJ1-2; the D gene is possibly TRBD1 (5 bases). Trimming stripped 5 bases from V and 8 bases from J, with 15 bases between. Germline CDR1 MDHEN, CDR2 SYDVKM. The CDR3 is 13 residues long. The CDR3 DNA reads as TGTGCCAGCAGTCCGACAGAACTATACGGCTACACCTTC. This sequence encodes CASSPTELYGYTF.

The chain couples TRBV6-2 or TRBV6-3 to TRBJ1-4; TRBD1 matches 10 bases. J was trimmed by 8 bases and V by 5 bases; bases with no gene match: 8. Per germline, CDR1 MNHEY and CDR2 SVGEGT. This CDR3 has 15 residues. In DNA form, the CDR3 reads TGTGCCAGCAGTACCCGGACAGGGGGGAAAGAAAAACTGTTTTTT. Translating it yields CASSTRTGGKEKLFF.

The gene calls are TRBV28 and TRBJ2-5; D is unclear. V lost 2 bases, J lost 5 bases, and 15 bases lay in between. Germline CDR1 MDHEN, CDR2 SYDVKM. This CDR3 contains 15 residues. The DNA for the CDR3 is TGTGCCAGCAGTTTACCGGGCCTCCCGCGGGAGACCCAGTACTTC. The encoded protein is CASSLPGLPRETQYF.

This clone was counted between two and nine times. The chain links TRBV28 to TRBJ2-7; 7 bases are a match to TRBD1. The CDR3 runs 15 residues. Germline V gives CDR1 MDHEN, CDR2 SYDVKM. With 5 bases clipped from V and 2 bases from J, the junction kept 9 bases outside the gene matches. CDR3 loop: CASSPLGTETYEQYF. The CDR3 DNA is TGTGCCAGCAGTCCCCTAGGGACAGAGACCTACGAGCAGTACTTC. Supplemented by reference TRBV28 and TRBJ2-7, the full variable domain reads DVKVTQSSRYLVKRTGEKVFLECVQDMDHENMFWYRQDPGLGLRLIYFSYDVKMKEKGDIPEGYSVSREKKERFSLILESASTNQTSMYLCASSPLGTETYEQYFGPGTRLTVT.

The chain has TRBV5-4 and TRBJ2-1; no definite D call. V dropped 2 bases and J dropped 15 bases, with 15 bases sitting between them. Per germline, CDR1 SGHNT and CDR2 YYREEE (reference sequence). The CDR3 consists of 12 residues. This chain's CDR3 is CASSFYTGPRFF. Here the CDR3 DNA reads TGTGCCAGCAGCTTCTACACGGGCCCTCGGTTCTTC.

The chain carries TRBV28 and TRBJ1-1; D is unresolved. CDR3 length: 12 amino acids. CDR1 and CDR2 (germline): MDHEN, SYDVKM. Trimming left V 3 bases short and J 4 bases short, with 6 bases between. The CDR3 spells CASSFLRTEAFF. In DNA form, the CDR3 reads TGTGCCAGCAGTTTCCTCCGCACTGAAGCTTTCTTT.

The rearrangement uses TRBV6-1 and TRBJ1-1; D possibly corresponds to TRBD1 (5 bases). The CDR3 runs to 14 residues. Between the trimmed V and J ends, which lost 1 base and 2 bases, there was a span of 8 bases. From germline, CDR1 is MNHNS and CDR2 SASEGT. CDR3 nucleotides: TGTGCCAGCAGTGAAGGGGGCGTAAACACTGAAGCTTTCTTT. Amino acids: CASSEGGVNTEAFF.

V gene TRBV12-3 or TRBV12-4 combines with J gene TRBJ2-5, with D possibly TRBD1 on 6 matching bases. The CDR3 runs 13 residues. V was trimmed by 3 bases and J by 2 bases, leaving 7 bases between them. The CDR3 sequence: CASSFQGQETQYF. CDR3 DNA: TGTGCCAGCAGTTTTCAGGGGCAAGAGACCCAGTACTTC.

The chain couples TRBV5-3 to TRBJ1-6; the D gene is possibly TRBD1 (6 bases). TRBV5-3 is recorded as an ORF, its role being uncertain. V was shortened by 4 bases and J by 3 bases, with 11 bases between the two germline ends. The CDR3 has 15 residues. The CDR3 spells CARSGLQGYNSPLHF. CDR3 bases: TGTGCCAGAAGCGGACTACAGGGCTATAATTCACCCCTCCACTTT.

The rearrangement links TRBV4-2 to TRBJ1-6; D is uncertain. V dropped 0 bases and J dropped 8 bases, with 8 bases sitting between them. In germline, CDR1 is LGHNA, CDR2 YNFKEQ. The CDR3 is 14 residues long. The CDR3 reads CASSQDWTDSPLHF. The CDR3 DNA sequence: TGTGCCAGCAGCCAAGATTGGACTGATTCACCCCTCCACTTT.

This clone was recorded once. The chain combines TRBV5-1 with TRBJ2-2, with D perhaps assigned TRBD1 or TRBD2 (5 bases each). Germline V gives CDR1 SGHRS, CDR2 YFSETQ. This CDR3 has 14 residues. V was cut by 1 base and J by 4 bases, with 8 bases left in between. The CDR3 loop is CASSLLRGTGELFF. CDR3 in DNA: TGCGCCAGCAGCTTGCTGAGGGGCACCGGGGAGCTGTTTTTT.

The chain uses TRBV18 and TRBJ2-7, with D perhaps TRBD2 (6 bases). Trimming removed 1 base from V and 9 bases from J, with 10 bases in between. The length of the CDR3 is 12 residues. The germline V gene has CDR1 KGHSH and CDR2 LQKENI. CDR3 DNA: TGTGCCAGCTCACCACGACCGGAGGGGCAGTACTTC. Translated: CASSPRPEGQYF. Filled out from reference TRBV18 and TRBJ2-7, the complete variable domain reads NAGVMQNPRHLVRRRGQEARLRCSPMKGHSHVYWYRQLPEEGLKFMVYLQKENIIDESGMPKERFSAEFPKEGPSILRIQQVVRGDSAAYFCASSPRPEGQYFGPGTRLTVT.

The genes are TRBV28 and TRBJ2-1; no clear D gene. V dropped 2 bases and J dropped 4 bases, with 6 bases sitting between them. The CDR3 contains 13 residues. The V gene's germline CDR1 is MDHEN and CDR2 SYDVKM. The CDR3 DNA reads as TGTGCCAGCAGTTTAGAACCGTACAATGAGCAGTTCTTC. Translated: CASSLEPYNEQFF.

CDR3 residues: CASSMRTGLRTEAFF. The CDR3 DNA reads as TGTGCCAGTAGTATGAGGACAGGGCTGAGAACTGAAGCTTTCTTT. The rearrangement uses TRBV19 and TRBJ1-1; TRBD1 aligns across 8 bases. With 3 bases clipped from V and 5 bases from J, the junction kept 8 bases outside the gene matches. This CDR3 has 15 amino acids. Per the germline V gene, CDR1 is LNHDA and CDR2 is SQIVND (reference sequence).

V is TRBV9 and J is TRBJ2-1, with unresolved D. The CDR3 covers 13 residues. V lost 1 base and J 8 bases, leaving 10 bases between the germline ends. CDR1 is SGDLS and CDR2 is YYNGEE in the germline V gene. CDR3 region: CASSVFVRDEQFF. CDR3 DNA: TGTGCCAGCAGCGTATTCGTTAGGGATGAGCAGTTCTTC.

V usage is TRBV5-1 and J usage is TRBJ2-3, with 9 bases fitting TRBD2. V lost 4 bases and J lost 3; bases outside the gene matches: 12. This CDR3 comprises 17 residues. Germline lookup yields CDR1 SGHRS and CDR2 YFSETQ. The CDR3: CASSTGLAPVQTDTQYF. In nucleotides, the CDR3 is TGCGCCAGCAGCACCGGACTAGCGCCCGTTCAGACAGATACGCAGTATTTT. The full variable domain, in which reference TRBV5-1 and TRBJ2-3 provide the parts outside the CDR3, is KAGVTQTPRYLIKTRGQQVTLSCSPISGHRSVSWYQQTPGQGLQFLFEYFSETQRNKGNFPGRFSGRQFSNSRSEMNVSTLELGDSALYLCASSTGLAPVQTDTQYFGPGTRLTVL.

The chain carries TRBV7-3 and TRBJ2-3, with TRBD2 as a possible D gene (6 bases). Germline CDR1 reads SGHTA; CDR2 reads FQGTGA. Trimming removed 1 base at V and 2 bases at J, with 10 bases between. The length of the CDR3 is 15 residues. CDR3 region: CASSLRMGLTDTQYF. Here the CDR3 DNA reads TGTGCCAGCAGCTTAAGGATGGGACTCACAGATACGCAGTATTTT. Combining the CDR3 with reference TRBV7-3 and TRBJ2-3 gives the whole variable domain GAGVSQTPSNKVTEKGKYVELRCDPISGHTALYWYRQSLGQGPEFLIYFQGTGAADDSGLPNDRFFAVRPEGSVSTLKIQRTERGDSAVYLCASSLRMGLTDTQYFGPGTRLTVL.

The genes are TRBV28 and TRBJ2-7, with D perhaps matching TRBD2 (5 bases). Germline V CDR1 and CDR2: MDHEN, SYDVKM. V lost 10 bases and J lost 0, with 19 bases in between. The CDR3 totals 15 residues. The CDR3 reads CAILGGSASSYEQYF. CDR3 nucleotide sequence: TGTGCCATCCTAGGTGGGAGCGCGAGCTCCTACGAGCAGTACTTC.

The rearrangement links TRBV30 to TRBJ1-4, with D unclear. The CDR3 is made up of 12 amino acids. V was pared by 2 bases and J by 8 bases, with 9 bases between. Germline assignment: CDR1 GTSNPN and CDR2 SVGIG (reference sequence). CDR3 nucleotide sequence: TGTGCCTGGAGTACGGCAGGCGAAAAACTGTTTTTT. Amino acid sequence: CAWSTAGEKLFF.